This passage covers 13 T cell receptor beta chains from one sample sequenced in a study of T cell responses to AZD1222 COVID-19 vaccine. Using immunoSEQ multiplex PCR, the repertoire was profiled, and TCRdb retains in-frame clones only, with some absent. The profile shows tens of thousands of clones, more than 75% of them singletons. The sequencing used peripheral blood, collected on day 0 of MenACWY control vaccination. Receptor source: an adult in good health.

This chain links TRBV3-1 (or the pseudogene TRBV3-2) with TRBJ1-1; 10 bases map to TRBD1. CDR1 is LGHDT and CDR2 is YNNKEL in the germline V gene (reference sequence). The CDR3 extends over 15 amino acids. V dropped 3 bases and J dropped 4; count of bases not matched to a gene: 5. CDR3 loop: CASSQTRDRGTEAFF. As DNA, the CDR3 is TGTGCCAGCAGCCAGACACGGGACAGGGGCACTGAAGCTTTCTTT.

This chain links TRBV6-2 or TRBV6-3 with TRBJ2-1; 14 bases agree with TRBD2. The junction had 7 bases not matched to a gene; V was cut back by 4 bases and J by 5 bases. Looked up from germline, CDR1 is MNHEY and CDR2 is SVGEGT. The CDR3 contains 17 residues. The CDR3 sequence: CASSSGLAGARNNEQFF. CDR3 nucleotide sequence: TGTGCCAGCAGTTCGGGACTAGCGGGAGCCCGAAACAATGAGCAGTTCTTC.

J is TRBJ2-7 and V is TRBV19, with 12 bases that match TRBD2. The CDR3 is 20 amino acids. Germline CDR1 and CDR2: LNHDA and SQIVND (reference sequence). J lost 1 base, V lost 5 bases, and 18 bases had no gene match. CDR3 region: CASSPSARASGRARSYEQYF. CDR3 in DNA: TGTGCCAGTAGTCCCTCGGCAAGGGCTAGCGGGAGGGCCCGGTCCTACGAGCAGTACTTC.

The chain combines TRBV7-2 with TRBJ1-6; 8 bases match TRBD1. The V gene end was trimmed by 5 bases and the J gene end by 6 bases; junction bases not matched to a gene: 6. The CDR3 sequence is 15 residues long. From germline, CDR1 is SGHTA and CDR2 FQGNSA. In nucleotides, the CDR3 is TGTGCCAGCAGCCATGGGACAGGCATTAATTCACCCCTCCACTTT. Its protein is CASSHGTGINSPLHF.

The rearrangement links TRBV7-9 to TRBJ2-1; D uncertain. CDR1 and CDR2 (germline): SEHNR, FQNEAQ (reference sequence). V dropped 2 bases and J dropped 6 bases, with 8 bases sitting between them. This CDR3 spans 13 amino acids. The CDR3 sequence is CASSLWGFNEQFF. The CDR3 DNA reads TGTGCCAGCAGCTTATGGGGATTCAATGAGCAGTTCTTC.

The gene calls are TRBV28 and TRBJ2-7; D gene uncertain. The V and J ends lost 3 bases and 4 bases respectively, with 7 bases between them. The CDR3 is 12 amino acids. Germline V lookup: CDR1 MDHEN, CDR2 SYDVKM. This CDR3 reads CASSFGLYEQYF. The CDR3 nucleotides are TGTGCCAGCAGTTTTGGCCTTTACGAGCAGTACTTC.

CDR3 DNA sequence: TGTGCCAGCAGTTCCAAGACAGGGAGCAAAAACGGCTACACCTTC. Its protein is CASSSKTGSKNGYTF. The gene calls are TRBV28 and TRBJ1-2; TRBD1 matches at 7 bases. The CDR3 covers 15 residues. With V trimmed by 4 bases and J by 8 bases, 13 bases remained unmatched. The germline CDR1 and CDR2 sequences are MDHEN and SYDVKM.

The chain joins TRBV19 to TRBJ2-3, with 11 bases fitting TRBD2. CDR3 size: 16 residues. Losses at the gene ends were 4 bases for V and 3 bases for J; bases not matched to a gene: 6. The germline V gene encodes CDR1 LNHDA and CDR2 SQIVND (reference sequence). CDR3 nucleotides: TGTGCCAGTAGTACGGATCTAGCGGGAGGAACAGATACGCAGTATTTT. It yields the protein CASSTDLAGGTDTQYF. Together with reference TRBV19 and TRBJ2-3, the CDR3 gives the full variable domain: DGGITQSPKYLFRKEGQNVTLSCEQNLNHDAMYWYRQDPGQGLRLIYYSQIVNDFQKGDIAEGYSVSREKKESFPLTVTSAQKNPTAFYLCASSTDLAGGTDTQYFGPGTRLTVL.

This chain uses TRBV21-1 with TRBJ1-5; the table gives TRBD1 as D, unverified against the DNA. TRBV21-1 is termed a pseudogene. The CDR3 length is 19 residues. CDR3 protein: CASSKALGAPRSGNQPQHF. Here the CDR3 DNA reads TGTGCCAGCAGCAAAGCGCTGGGGGCCCCACGCTCAGGCAATCAGCCCCAGCATTTT.

This chain connects TRBV27 to TRBJ2-2; the match to TRBD2 covers 10 bases. The V gene end was trimmed by 7 bases and the J gene end by 5 bases; junction bases not matched to a gene: 4. The CDR3 totals 14 residues. Germline V gene lookup returns CDR1 MNHEY and CDR2 SMNVEV (reference sequence). CDR3 sequence (DNA): TGTGCCAGCATGGAGCGGGAGGGGACCGGGGAGCTGTTTTTT. This translates into CASMEREGTGELFF.

This clone was detected once. The gene calls are TRBV27 and TRBJ2-7; 7 nucleotides align to TRBD1. Trimming cost V 4 bases and J 2 bases; bases outside gene matches: 5. In germline, CDR1 is MNHEY, CDR2 SMNVEV (reference sequence). The CDR3 runs 14 residues. As DNA, the CDR3 is TGTGCCAGCAGTTCGTGGGACAGACCCTACGAGCAGTACTTC. It yields the protein CASSSWDRPYEQYF.

In this sample, this clone turned up once. The chain carries TRBV29-1 and TRBJ1-2, with D maybe TRBD1 (6 bases). Between the trimmed V and J ends, which lost 1 base and 0 bases, there was a span of 15 bases. CDR3 size: 16 residues. Germline CDR1 and CDR2: SQVTM and ANQGSEA. Written as DNA, the CDR3 is TGCAGCGTTGAAGCACAGGGTGGGGGAACTAACTATGGCTACACCTTC. This gives the protein CSVEAQGGGTNYGYTF.

The chain recombines TRBV6-2 or TRBV6-3 with TRBJ2-1; maybe TRBD2 (5 bases). The germline V and J ends were trimmed by 3 bases and 6 bases, with 21 bases remaining between them. The CDR3 is 17 amino acids. Germline CDR1 MNHEY, CDR2 SVGEGT. This chain's CDR3 is CASSYNFGNFESNEQFF. For the CDR3, the DNA is TGTGCCAGCAGTTATAATTTCGGGAACTTCGAATCCAATGAGCAGTTCTTC.